The table lists the clone carrying this T cell receptor (beta chain) with many counts. These data are taken from a study of blood T cells in healthy people across ages. The V gene's germline CDR1 is SGHTA and CDR2 FQGNSA. V shed 2 bases, J shed 7 bases, and the junction held 10 bases outside the gene matches. The CDR3 spans 16 residues. PCR was performed a second time for about 7 to 12 cycles using a sample-barcoded 5' primer and a J-beta primer mix. TCRdb independently ran MiXCR on the 5' RACE reads; one entry per CDR3 protein. The sample carries some 930,000 distinct CDR3 sequences, about 27% recorded once. This sample was shared with a second study, whose subject was T cells of mothers and their children.

The sequence was collected from a woman in her 40s in good health. The source material was blood. The chain is built from TRBV7-2 and TRBJ2-1; TRBD2 matches 8 bases. CDR3 nucleotides: TGTGCCAGCAGCTTACGTCGCGGGGGGACGGGGAATGAGCAGTTCTTC. Amino acids: CASSLRRGGTGNEQFF.